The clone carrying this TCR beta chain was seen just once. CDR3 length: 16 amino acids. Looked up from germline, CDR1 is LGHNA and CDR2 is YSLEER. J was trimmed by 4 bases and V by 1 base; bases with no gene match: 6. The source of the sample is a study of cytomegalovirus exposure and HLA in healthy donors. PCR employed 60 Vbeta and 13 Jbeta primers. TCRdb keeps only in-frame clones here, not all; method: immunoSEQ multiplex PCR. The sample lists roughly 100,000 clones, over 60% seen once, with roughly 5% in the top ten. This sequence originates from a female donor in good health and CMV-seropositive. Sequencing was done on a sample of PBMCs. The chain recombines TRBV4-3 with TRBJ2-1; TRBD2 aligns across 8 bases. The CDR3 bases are TGCGCCAGCAGCCAAGGGAGCGGGGGAATGTACAATGAGCAGTTCTTC. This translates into CASSQGSGGMYNEQFF.